This entry lists 27 T cell receptor beta chains sequenced from one sample in a study of T cell responses to AZD1222 COVID-19 vaccine. Here immunoSEQ multiplex PCR was the method, and the copy in TCRdb shows in-frame clones only, minus some. Found here are under 100,000 clones, approximately 89% of them singletons; the top ten hold about 5%. The source material was peripheral blood, sampled 28 days after the second AZD1222 dose. These receptors all come from an adult who received the AZD1222 COVID-19 vaccine.

This clone was counted once. The rearrangement joins TRBV4-3 to TRBJ2-2; 9 bases line up with TRBD2. Germline V gene data show CDR1 as LGHNA and CDR2 as YSLEER. The junction had 8 bases not matched to a gene; V was cut back by 1 base and J by 8 bases. The CDR3 totals 16 residues. CDR3 sequence reads: CASSQGAAGGPGELFF. CDR3 DNA: TGCGCCAGCAGCCAAGGCGCGGCGGGGGGGCCTGGGGAGCTGTTTTTT.

The chain joins TRBV6-1 to TRBJ2-1; tentative D call: TRBD1 (6 bases). Trimming removed 2 bases at V and 7 bases at J, with 24 bases between. The CDR3 has 18 amino acids. Germline V gives CDR1 MNHNS, CDR2 SASEGT. CDR3 in amino acids: CASSELLVTWTVRNEQFF. Written as DNA, the CDR3 is TGTGCCAGCAGTGAACTTCTCGTCACCTGGACAGTCAGGAATGAGCAGTTCTTC.

The chain links TRBV3-1 (or the pseudogene TRBV3-2) to TRBJ1-1, with 8 bases lining up with TRBD1. Germline trimming cut 1 base from V and 4 bases from J; bases unmatched to any gene: 2. The CDR3 is 14 amino acids. Germline assignment: CDR1 LGHDT and CDR2 YNNKEL (reference sequence). CDR3 coding DNA: TGTGCCAGCAGCCAAGCAGGGGGCGTCACTGAAGCTTTCTTT. This codes for CASSQAGGVTEAFF.

This chain links TRBV27 with TRBJ2-7; 11 bases are shared with TRBD2. Germline V gives CDR1 MNHEY, CDR2 SMNVEV (reference sequence). CDR3 size: 15 residues. V was pared by 5 bases and J by 4 bases, with 7 bases of the junction left unmatched. CDR3 protein: CASSIRLAGLYEQYF. In DNA form, the CDR3 reads TGTGCCAGCAGTATCCGACTAGCGGGGCTTTACGAGCAGTACTTC.

DNA of the CDR3: TGTGCCAGCACCAAAAAGATGGGGGGGAAGCAGAATTCACCCCTCCACTTT. This sequence encodes CASTKKMGGKQNSPLHF. V usage is TRBV3-1 (or the pseudogene TRBV3-2) and J usage is TRBJ1-6, with a weak D call TRBD1 (5 bases). Trimming took 7 bases from V and 7 from J, leaving 23 bases between them. The CDR3 extends over 17 amino acids. Germline assignment: CDR1 LGHDT and CDR2 YNNKEL (reference sequence).

The V and J genes are TRBV15 and TRBJ1-5; D is unresolved. CDR1 LNHNV and CDR2 YYDKDF come from the germline V gene (reference sequence). CDR3 size: 13 residues. V lost 5 bases, J lost 2 bases, and 7 bases lay in between. CDR3 bases: TGTGCCACCAGCCGCAGAGGCAATCAGCCCCAGCATTTT. The encoded protein is CATSRRGNQPQHF.

The J gene is TRBJ2-3, the V gene TRBV11-1; the match to TRBD1 covers 8 bases. The CDR3 runs to 15 residues. V dropped 5 bases and J dropped 3; count of bases not matched to a gene: 7. Germline loops: CDR1 SGHAT, CDR2 FQDESV (reference sequence). The CDR3 spells CASSERRGRTDTQYF. CDR3 DNA: TGTGCCAGCAGCGAGCGCAGGGGGCGTACAGATACGCAGTATTTT.

The chain carries TRBV5-1 and TRBJ2-1; D ambiguous. Germline CDR1 SGHRS, CDR2 YFSETQ. The CDR3 covers 13 residues. The V end lost 0 bases, the J end lost 9 bases, and 10 bases lay between the germline ends. The CDR3 DNA reads TGCGCCAGCAGCTTGGCCGAAGGTCGTGAGCAGTTCTTC. Translated: CASSLAEGREQFF.

V usage is TRBV25-1 and J usage is TRBJ1-2; no reliable D call. This CDR3 spans 11 amino acids. Trimming stripped 4 bases from V and 8 bases from J, with 8 bases between. Germline V gene sequence: CDR1 MGHDK, CDR2 SYGVNS. CDR3 bases: TGTGCCAGCAGTGTGGGAGACGGCTACACCTTC. It translates to CASSVGDGYTF.

Here the CDR3 reads CASRGTGGRYYGYTF. Here the CDR3 DNA reads TGTGCCAGCAGGGGGACAGGCGGGAGGTACTATGGCTACACCTTC. This chain joins TRBV2 and TRBJ1-2, with TRBD1 matching over 8 bases. From germline, CDR1 is SNHLY and CDR2 FYNNEI. V shed 6 bases and J 3 bases; nucleotides not matched to a gene: 9. The CDR3 is 15 amino acids.

The chain combines TRBV9 with TRBJ2-6; D unresolved. CDR3 length: 16 amino acids. Germline assignment: CDR1 SGDLS and CDR2 YYNGEE. The ends were cut back, 0 bases at V and 0 bases at J, with 7 bases in the middle. CDR3 nucleotide sequence: TGTGCCAGCAGCGTAGTAGGACGCTCTGGGGCCAACGTCCTGACTTTC. Amino acids: CASSVVGRSGANVLTF.

The chain joins TRBV7-8 to TRBJ1-1; perhaps TRBD1 as D (6 bases). The CDR3 runs 16 residues. Germline V gene sequence: CDR1 SGHVS, CDR2 FQNEAQ. V was clipped by 5 bases and J by 0 bases, with 16 bases between them. Here the CDR3 reads CASSPMGGLVNTEAFF. CDR3 in DNA: TGTGCCAGCAGCCCCATGGGGGGCTTAGTGAACACTGAAGCTTTCTTT.

J is TRBJ2-2 and V is TRBV19; 15 nucleotides agree with TRBD2. J was trimmed by 7 bases and V by 4 bases; bases with no gene match: 4. CDR1 is LNHDA, CDR2 SQIVND, per germline (reference sequence). The CDR3 has 16 amino acids. The CDR3 spells CASSNGLAGGYGELFF. The CDR3 DNA is TGTGCCAGTAGTAACGGACTAGCGGGGGGGTACGGGGAGCTGTTTTTT.

This clone came up once. V and J are TRBV19 and TRBJ1-4; possible D gene TRBD1, 6 bases. V gave up 2 bases and J gave up 15 bases, with 16 bases separating them. The CDR3 runs to 13 residues. Germline-derived CDR1 and CDR2 are LNHDA and SQIVND (reference sequence). This chain's CDR3 is CASSIISGGVVFF. As DNA, the CDR3 is TGTGCCAGTAGTATAATTTCCGGGGGCGTGGTGTTTTTT.

The chain carries TRBV11-1 and TRBJ2-4, with D maybe TRBD2 (6 bases). CDR3 length equals 15 residues. Germline CDR1 reads SGHAT; CDR2 reads FQDESV (reference sequence). Between the trimmed V and J ends, which lost 1 base and 7 bases, there was a span of 14 bases. The CDR3 reads CASSLGVADPNIQYF. For the CDR3, the DNA is TGTGCCAGCAGCTTAGGAGTAGCGGACCCGAACATTCAGTACTTC.

The V and J genes are TRBV18 and TRBJ2-5, with no clear D. The V end was cut by 4 bases, the J end by 5 bases, with 17 bases between. This CDR3 has 15 residues. The germline V gene has CDR1 KGHSH and CDR2 LQKENI. CDR3 DNA: TGTGCCAGCTCACTTGGTTCAGAGCGTGGGGAGACCCAGTACTTC. Amino acids: CASSLGSERGETQYF.

The V call is TRBV27, the J call TRBJ1-3, with D maybe TRBD1 (6 bases). The CDR3 length is 15 residues. Germline CDR1 reads MNHEY; CDR2 reads SMNVEV (reference sequence). V was shortened by 2 bases and J by 3 bases, with 11 bases between the two germline ends. The DNA for the CDR3 is TGTGCCAGCAGTTTAGGGGGGGGCAATGGAAACACCATATATTTT. Its translation is CASSLGGGNGNTIYF.

The chain employs TRBV6-5 and TRBJ1-5; D gene ambiguous. V dropped 0 bases and J dropped 7 bases, with 13 bases sitting between them. The CDR3 is 15 residues long. Germline lookup yields CDR1 MNHEY and CDR2 SVGAGI. The CDR3 is CASSYSGGSGQPQHF. CDR3 sequence (DNA): TGTGCCAGCAGTTACTCGGGCGGCTCCGGGCAGCCCCAGCATTTT.

The chain couples TRBV29-1 to TRBJ1-3, with no clear D. The CDR3 is made up of 13 amino acids. Germline V gene data show CDR1 as SQVTM and CDR2 as ANQGSEA. V lost 5 bases, J lost 1 base, and 9 bases lay in between. The CDR3 loop is CSVSGLSGNTIYF. The CDR3 DNA reads TGCAGCGTTTCGGGCCTTTCTGGAAACACCATATATTTT. The full variable domain, completed using reference TRBV29-1 and TRBJ1-3, is SAVISQKPSRDICQRGTSLTIQCQVDSQVTMMFWYRQQPGQSLTLIATANQGSEATYESGFVIDKFPISRPNLTFSTLTVSNMSPEDSSIYLCSVSGLSGNTIYFGEGSWLTVV.

This rearrangement joins TRBV6-5 to TRBJ2-5; a weak D match, TRBD2 (6 bases). Germline lookup yields CDR1 MNHEY and CDR2 SVGAGI. The CDR3 is 15 amino acids. V lost 6 bases to trimming and J lost 9 bases, with 23 bases between them. The CDR3 here is CASSDIRRGWGAQYF. CDR3 in DNA: TGTGCCAGCAGCGATATCAGGAGGGGTTGGGGGGCCCAGTACTTC.

The V and J genes are TRBV15 and TRBJ1-1, with D perhaps matching TRBD1 (5 bases). This CDR3 has 15 amino acids. Trimming took off 0 bases at V and 6 bases at J, with 14 bases between the two ends. Germline-derived CDR1 and CDR2 are LNHNV and YYDKDF (reference sequence). The CDR3 here is CATSRDPQWGAEAFF. CDR3 nucleotides: TGTGCCACCAGCAGAGACCCCCAATGGGGCGCTGAAGCTTTCTTT. The complete variable domain, with remaining parts taken from reference TRBV15 and TRBJ1-1, reads DAMVIQNPRYQVTQFGKPVTLSCSQTLNHNVMYWYQQKSSQAPKLLFHYYDKDFNNEADTPDNFQSRRPNTSFCFLDIRSPGLGDTAMYLCATSRDPQWGAEAFFGQGTRLTVV.

This clone showed up just once. The chain employs TRBV25-1 and TRBJ1-1, with TRBD1 matching 7 bases. V lost 4 bases and J lost 10; bases outside the gene matches: 6. Germline V gives CDR1 MGHDK, CDR2 SYGVNS. The CDR3 contains 12 residues. The CDR3 DNA follows: TGTGCCAGCAGTGTGCAGCCAGGGGGAGCTTTCTTT. Protein product: CASSVQPGGAFF.

The V gene is TRBV6-4, the J gene TRBJ2-7; D possibly corresponds to TRBD1 (5 bases). The CDR3 has 13 amino acids. Between the trimmed V and J ends, which lost 5 bases and 4 bases, there was a span of 12 bases. Germline-derived CDR1 and CDR2 are MRHNA and SNTAGT. This CDR3 is CASSPTPGYEQYF. The CDR3 region has the DNA TGTGCCAGCAGTCCAACCCCAGGGTACGAGCAGTACTTC.

V and J are TRBV27 and TRBJ2-5, with TRBD1 identical over 8 bases. J lost 5 bases, V lost 4 bases, and 6 bases had no gene match. The CDR3 runs to 14 residues. Germline CDR1 is MNHEY and CDR2 is SMNVEV (reference sequence). CDR3 in amino acids: CASSSDRVYETQYF. The CDR3 DNA follows: TGTGCCAGCAGTTCGGACAGGGTATACGAGACCCAGTACTTC.

This clone was counted between two and nine times. The chain employs TRBV9 and TRBJ1-1; a weak D match, TRBD1 (5 bases). Germline V gene lookup returns CDR1 SGDLS and CDR2 YYNGEE. The CDR3 is made up of 15 amino acids. The germline V and J ends were trimmed by 3 bases and 1 base, with 13 bases remaining between them. This CDR3 is CASSGEGPKNTEAFF. Written as DNA, the CDR3 is TGTGCCAGCAGCGGAGAGGGACCCAAGAACACTGAAGCTTTCTTT.

The V and J genes are TRBV2 and TRBJ2-5; D gene uncertain. The CDR3 totals 15 residues. CDR1 is SNHLY, CDR2 FYNNEI, per germline. With 10 bases removed from V and 3 bases from J, the gap between germline ends came to 21 bases. CDR3 in amino acids: CANIVGSSAEETQYF. In nucleotides, the CDR3 is TGTGCCAACATCGTAGGGTCGTCTGCCGAAGAGACCCAGTACTTC.

This sequence joins TRBV6-5 and TRBJ1-3, with D uncertain. Germline assignment: CDR1 MNHEY and CDR2 SVGAGI. The CDR3 has 15 residues. Deletions cut 2 bases from V and 2 bases from J, with 10 bases between. The CDR3 is CASSYGVPPGNTIYF. The CDR3 region has the DNA TGTGCCAGCAGTTACGGGGTCCCCCCTGGAAACACCATATATTTT.